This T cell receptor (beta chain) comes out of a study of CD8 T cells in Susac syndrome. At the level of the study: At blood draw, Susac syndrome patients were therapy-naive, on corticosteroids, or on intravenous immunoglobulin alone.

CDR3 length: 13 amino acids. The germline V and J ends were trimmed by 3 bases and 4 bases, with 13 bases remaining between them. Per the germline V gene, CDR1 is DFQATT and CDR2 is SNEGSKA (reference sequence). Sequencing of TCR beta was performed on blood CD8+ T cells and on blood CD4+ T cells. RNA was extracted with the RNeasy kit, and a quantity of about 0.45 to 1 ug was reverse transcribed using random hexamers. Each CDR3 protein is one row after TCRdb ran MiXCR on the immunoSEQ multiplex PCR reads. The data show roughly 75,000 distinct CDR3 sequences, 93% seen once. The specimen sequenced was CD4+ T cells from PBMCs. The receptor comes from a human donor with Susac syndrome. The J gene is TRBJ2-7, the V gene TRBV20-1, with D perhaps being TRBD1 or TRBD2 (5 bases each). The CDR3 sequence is CSARGRRSYEQYF. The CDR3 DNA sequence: TGCAGTGCTAGGGGACGGCGATCTTACGAGCAGTACTTC.